This TCR beta chain was observed in a study of shared T cell receptors in the human thymus. The repertoire was sequenced with immunoSEQ multiplex PCR; TCRdb's copy has only in-frame clones and lacks some. The top ten clones hold approximately 0.01% of a sample with fewer than 700,000 clones, around nine tenths of them seen once. Trimming cost V 4 bases and J 6 bases, with 19 bases left between them. This CDR3 has 15 residues. CDR1 SGHDN and CDR2 FVKESK come from the germline V gene. These data are also associated with another study on human thymus T cells.

This chain joins TRBV14 and TRBJ2-7; a weak D match, TRBD1 (5 bases). Sequenced input: thymocytes. This receptor was obtained from a boy under three years old with a congenital heart defect. CDR3 nucleotides: TGTGCCAGCAGCCCCCCCGGCAGGGAACGGTTCGAGCAGTACTTC. Protein: CASSPPGRERFEQYF.